This T cell receptor beta chain was documented in a study of early T cells in non-severe SARS-CoV-2 infection. V shed 6 bases and J 3 bases; nucleotides not matched to a gene: 11. Germline V CDR1 and CDR2: MNHEY, SVGEGT. This CDR3 region has 15 residues. TCRdb called the 5' RACE reads again in MiXCR, with one record for every CDR3 protein. This table holds 30,000 to 35,000 distinct CDR3 sequences, over 6.5% found once. This clonotype was obtained from an adult who was a healthcare worker with PCR-confirmed SARS-CoV-2 infection or an uninfected control (not recorded which). The chain carries TRBV6-2 or TRBV6-3 and TRBJ2-7; 7 bases agree with TRBD2. The source material was whole blood. CDR3 sequence: CASSPTGLGDYEQYF. Written as DNA, the CDR3 is TGTGCCAGCAGCCCAACCGGACTAGGGGACTACGAGCAGTACTTC.